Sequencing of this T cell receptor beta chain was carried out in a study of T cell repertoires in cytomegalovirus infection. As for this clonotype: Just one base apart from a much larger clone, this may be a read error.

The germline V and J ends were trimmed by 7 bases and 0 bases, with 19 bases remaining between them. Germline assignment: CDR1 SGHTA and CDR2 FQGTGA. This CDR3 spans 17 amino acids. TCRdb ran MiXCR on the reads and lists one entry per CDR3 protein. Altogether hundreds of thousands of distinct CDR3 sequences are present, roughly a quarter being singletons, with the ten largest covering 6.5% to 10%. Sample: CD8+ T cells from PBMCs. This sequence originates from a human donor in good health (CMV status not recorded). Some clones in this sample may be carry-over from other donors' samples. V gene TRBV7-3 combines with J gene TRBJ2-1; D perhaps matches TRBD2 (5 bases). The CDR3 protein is CASNSLSDSSSYNEQFF. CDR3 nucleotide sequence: TGTGCCAGCAACTCACTTTCGGACTCGAGCTCCTACAATGAGCAGTTCTTC.